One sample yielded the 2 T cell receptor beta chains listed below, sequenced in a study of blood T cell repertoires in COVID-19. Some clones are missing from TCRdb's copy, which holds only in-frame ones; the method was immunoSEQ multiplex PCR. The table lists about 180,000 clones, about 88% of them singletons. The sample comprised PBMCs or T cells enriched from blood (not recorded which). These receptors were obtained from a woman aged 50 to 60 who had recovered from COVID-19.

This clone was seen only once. The CDR3 here is CAWSGLSGREQYF. The CDR3 nucleotides are TGTGCCTGGAGCGGACTCTCCGGGAGGGAGCAGTACTTC. The V gene is TRBV30, the J gene TRBJ2-7; 7 bases align to TRBD2. Trimming at V came to 3 bases and at J to 7 bases, leaving 9 bases not matched to a gene. This CDR3 comprises 13 residues. Germline V lookup: CDR1 GTSNPN, CDR2 SVGIG (reference sequence).

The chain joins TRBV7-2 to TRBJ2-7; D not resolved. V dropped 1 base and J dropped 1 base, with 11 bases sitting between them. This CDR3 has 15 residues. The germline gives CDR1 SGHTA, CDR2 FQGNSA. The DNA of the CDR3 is TGTGCCAGCAGCTTAGATTTGCGGCCTTCCTACGAGCAGTACTTC. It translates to CASSLDLRPSYEQYF.